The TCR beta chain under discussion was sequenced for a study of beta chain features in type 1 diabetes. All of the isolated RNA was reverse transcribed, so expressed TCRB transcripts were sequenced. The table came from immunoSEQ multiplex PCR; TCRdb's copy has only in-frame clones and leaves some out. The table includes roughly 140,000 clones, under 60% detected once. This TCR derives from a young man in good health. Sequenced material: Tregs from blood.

This CDR3 reads CASGPGQSYNEQFF. The CDR3 DNA sequence: TGTGCCAGCGGCCCGGGACAGTCCTACAATGAGCAGTTCTTC. This chain joins TRBV5-4 and TRBJ2-1, with 7 bases fitting TRBD1. The CDR3 covers 14 residues. The germline CDR1 and CDR2 sequences are SGHNT and YYREEE (reference sequence). J lost 1 base, V lost 7 bases, and 5 bases had no gene match.